Listed below are T cell receptor beta chains from one sample, sequenced in a study of cytomegalovirus exposure and HLA in healthy donors. Profiled with immunoSEQ multiplex PCR; TCRdb holds only in-frame clones, not every one. In the table there are 70,000 or so clones, 94% of which are singletons. Sequenced: PBMCs. The receptors come from a woman between 18 and 29 years old in good health and CMV-seronegative. CDR3s include the opening cysteine and the closing phenylalanine or tryptophan.

TRBJ1-1,TRBV10-3,CAISAAWAGRNTEAFF
TRBJ1-2,TRBV13,CASSEGTGEGYTF
TRBJ2-1,TRBV6-1,CASSEDPGFVNEQFF
TRBJ2-1,TRBV11-2,CASSQTRSHEQFF
TRBJ1-2,TRBV18,CASSQSRDRGYGYTF
TRBJ2-1,TRBV7-2,CASSFGLAEYNEQFF
TRBJ2-1,TRBV15,CATSRDGGVGGGPAEQFF
TRBJ2-7,TRBV21-1,CASSKGGGGGRMYEQYF
TRBJ2-5,TRBV7-7,CASSVTGAETQYF
TRBJ1-1,TRBV19,CASSNRFSRAFF
TRBJ2-1,TRBV6-5,CASSQTSGRAREQFF
TRBJ1-1,TRBV7-9,CASSRTSVTEAFF
TRBJ1-1,TRBV9,CASSPQQGANTEAFF
TRBJ2-1,TRBV6-1,CASSVGLANEQFF
TRBJ2-1,TRBV10-1,CASSEGTSGADEQFF
TRBJ2-2,TRBV11-1,CASSLGGFGTGELFF
TRBJ1-4,TRBV6-1,CASTGGSSTNEKLFF
TRBJ2-1,TRBV6-1,CASRPTSGVYNEQFF
TRBJ2-3,TRBV6-5,CASSYGGGPDTQYF
TRBJ1-3,TRBV5-6,CASSSIDSSSGNTIYF
TRBJ1-2,TRBV18,CASSPRTGEYGYTF
TRBJ2-7,TRBV5-6,CASSLLTLAKTYEQYF
TRBJ2-1,TRBV7-3,CASSLPGRGEQFF
TRBJ2-3,TRBV4-3,CASSQEGVRGGTDTQYF
TRBJ2-2,TRBV14,CASSQRRGGDTGELFF
TRBJ2-5,TRBV4-2,CASSQDLLAQLQETQYF
TRBJ1-2,TRBV30,CAWRDRGAGGYTF
TRBJ2-5,TRBV5-8,CASSLGTSGTYGETQYF
TRBJ2-7,TRBV6-1,CASSELDRASYEQYF
TRBJ1-1,TRBV29-1,CSVYRDWNTEAFF
TRBJ1-2,TRBV5-5,CASSLIEGNYGYTF
TRBJ2-7,TRBV2,CASSRETGGHHEQYF
TRBJ2-1,TRBV30,CAWSTDYNEQFF
TRBJ2-3,TRBV6-4,CASSRLAGEADTQYF
TRBJ1-1,TRBV6-6,CASSYSGQGGAEAFF
TRBJ1-2,TRBV14,CASSQGRGVNYGYTF
TRBJ1-1,TRBV7-9,CASSWGGDMNTEAFF
TRBJ1-1,TRBV28,CASSSGQMNTEAFF
TRBJ1-1,TRBV7-2,CASSPGGFNTEAFF
TRBJ1-2,TRBV6-1,CASSEIHPANYGYTF
TRBJ1-2,TRBV19,CASSLFPGGSNYGYTF
TRBJ2-5,TRBV28,CAVSASGLETQYF
TRBJ1-2,TRBV7-9,CASSDGGRDYGYTF
TRBJ2-5,TRBV29-1,CSVGRLMGRETQYF
TRBJ2-1,TRBV9,CASSLEVGNEQFF
TRBJ1-4,TRBV15,CATSSAWTGDEKLFF